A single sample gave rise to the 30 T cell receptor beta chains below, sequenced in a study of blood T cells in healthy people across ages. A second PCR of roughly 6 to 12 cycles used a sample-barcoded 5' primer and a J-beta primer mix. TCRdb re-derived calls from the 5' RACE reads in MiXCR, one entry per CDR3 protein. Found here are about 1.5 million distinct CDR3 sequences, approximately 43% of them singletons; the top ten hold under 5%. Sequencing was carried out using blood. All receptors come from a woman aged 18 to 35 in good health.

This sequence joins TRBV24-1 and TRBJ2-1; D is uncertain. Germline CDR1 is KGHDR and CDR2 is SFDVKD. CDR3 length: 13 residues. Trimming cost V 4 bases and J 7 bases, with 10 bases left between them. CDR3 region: CATSDTPANEQFF. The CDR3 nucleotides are TGTGCCACCAGTGACACCCCAGCGAATGAGCAGTTCTTC.

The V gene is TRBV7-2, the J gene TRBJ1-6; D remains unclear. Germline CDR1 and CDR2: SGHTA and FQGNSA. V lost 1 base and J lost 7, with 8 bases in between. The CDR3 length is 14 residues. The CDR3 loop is CASSLVISNSPLHF. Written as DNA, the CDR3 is TGTGCCAGCAGCTTAGTCATCTCCAATTCACCCCTCCACTTT.

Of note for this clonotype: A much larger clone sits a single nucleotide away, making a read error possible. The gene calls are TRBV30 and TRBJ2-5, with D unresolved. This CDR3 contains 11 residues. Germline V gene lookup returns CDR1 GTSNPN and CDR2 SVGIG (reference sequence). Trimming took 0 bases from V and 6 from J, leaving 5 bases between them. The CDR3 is CAWSVGQTQYF. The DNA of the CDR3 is TGTGCCTGGAGTGTAGGGCAGACCCAGTACTTC. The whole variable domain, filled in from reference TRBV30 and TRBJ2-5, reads SQTIHQWPATLVQPVGSPLSLECTVEGTSNPNLYWYRQAAGRGLQLLFYSVGIGQISSEVPQNLSASRPQDRQFILSSKKLLLSDSGFYLCAWSVGQTQYFGPGTRLLVL.

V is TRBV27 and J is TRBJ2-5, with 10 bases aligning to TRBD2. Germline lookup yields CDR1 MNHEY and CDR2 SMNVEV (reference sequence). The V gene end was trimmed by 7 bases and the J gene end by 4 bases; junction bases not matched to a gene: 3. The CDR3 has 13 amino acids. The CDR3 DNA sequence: TGTGCCAGCAAAGTAGCGGGAGGAGAGACCCAGTACTTC. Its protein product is CASKVAGGETQYF.

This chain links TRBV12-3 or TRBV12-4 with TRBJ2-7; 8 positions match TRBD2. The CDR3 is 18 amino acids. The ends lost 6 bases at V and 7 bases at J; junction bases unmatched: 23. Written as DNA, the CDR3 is TGTGCCAGCAGCTCCCCGGGGAGCGGGAGTAAGCTAGTTAGGGAGCAGTACTTC. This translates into CASSSPGSGSKLVREQYF.

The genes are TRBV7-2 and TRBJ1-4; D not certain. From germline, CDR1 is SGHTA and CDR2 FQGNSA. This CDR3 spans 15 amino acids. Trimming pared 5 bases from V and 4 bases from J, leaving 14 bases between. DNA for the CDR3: TGTGCCAGCAGCCGCCAGCCGGGTCATAATGAAAAACTGTTTTTT. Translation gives CASSRQPGHNEKLFF.

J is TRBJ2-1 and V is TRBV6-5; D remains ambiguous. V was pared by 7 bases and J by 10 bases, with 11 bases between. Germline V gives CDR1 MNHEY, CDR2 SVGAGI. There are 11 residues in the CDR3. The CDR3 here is CASTRWGEQFF. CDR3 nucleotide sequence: TGTGCCAGCACCCGCTGGGGAGAGCAGTTCTTC.

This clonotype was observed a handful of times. The CDR3 protein is CSVGLGPEKLFF. The DNA for the CDR3 is TGCAGCGTTGGGTTAGGACCTGAAAAACTGTTTTTT. The chain carries TRBV29-1 and TRBJ1-4; D is uncertain. This CDR3 is built from 12 residues. V lost 4 bases, J lost 7 bases, and 10 bases lay in between. Germline loops: CDR1 SQVTM, CDR2 ANQGSEA.

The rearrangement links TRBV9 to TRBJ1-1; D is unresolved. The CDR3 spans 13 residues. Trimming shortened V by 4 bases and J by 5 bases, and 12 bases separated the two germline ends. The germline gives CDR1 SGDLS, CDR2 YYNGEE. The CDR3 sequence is CASSPGLATEAFF. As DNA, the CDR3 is TGTGCCAGCAGCCCCGGTCTGGCAACTGAAGCTTTCTTT.

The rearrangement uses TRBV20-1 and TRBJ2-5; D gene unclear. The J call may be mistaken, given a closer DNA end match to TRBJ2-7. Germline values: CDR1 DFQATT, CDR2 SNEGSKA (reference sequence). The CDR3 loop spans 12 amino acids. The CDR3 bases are TGCAGTGCTAGACAGGAAACTTACGAGCAGTACTTC. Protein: CSARQETYEQYF.

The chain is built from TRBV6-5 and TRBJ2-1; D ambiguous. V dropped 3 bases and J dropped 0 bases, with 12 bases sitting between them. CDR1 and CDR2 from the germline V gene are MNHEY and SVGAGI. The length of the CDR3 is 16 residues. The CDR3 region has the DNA TGTGCCAGCAGTTATACCGAACTGTTCTCCTACAATGAGCAGTTCTTC. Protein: CASSYTELFSYNEQFF.

CDR3 sequence reads: CASSPPVGLATNEQYF. DNA for the CDR3: TGTGCCAGCAGCCCTCCGGTTGGACTAGCGACGAATGAGCAGTACTTC. The chain joins TRBV7-9 to TRBJ2-7; TRBD2 aligns across 9 bases. With 5 bases clipped from V and 7 bases from J, the junction kept 15 bases outside the gene matches. CDR3 length: 16 residues. Per the germline V gene, CDR1 is SEHNR and CDR2 is FQNEAQ (reference sequence).

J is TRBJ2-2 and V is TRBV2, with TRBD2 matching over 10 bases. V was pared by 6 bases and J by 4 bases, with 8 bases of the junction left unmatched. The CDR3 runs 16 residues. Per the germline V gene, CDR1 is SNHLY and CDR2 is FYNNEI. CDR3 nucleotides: TGTGCCAGCAGACCCTCTAGCGGGAGTTTCACCGGGGAGCTGTTTTTT. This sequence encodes CASRPSSGSFTGELFF.

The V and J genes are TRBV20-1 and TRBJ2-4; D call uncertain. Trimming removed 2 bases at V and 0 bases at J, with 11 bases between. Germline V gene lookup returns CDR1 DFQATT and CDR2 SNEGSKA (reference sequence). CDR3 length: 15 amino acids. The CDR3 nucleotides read TGCAGTGCTAGACCTGGTGGACCAGCCAAAAACATTCAGTACTTC. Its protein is CSARPGGPAKNIQYF.

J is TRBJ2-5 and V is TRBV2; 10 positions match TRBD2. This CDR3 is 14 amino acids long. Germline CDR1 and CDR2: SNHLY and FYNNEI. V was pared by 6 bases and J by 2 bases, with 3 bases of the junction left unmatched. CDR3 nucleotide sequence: TGTGCCAGCAGGGAGACTAGCGGGCAAGAGACCCAGTACTTC. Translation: CASRETSGQETQYF.

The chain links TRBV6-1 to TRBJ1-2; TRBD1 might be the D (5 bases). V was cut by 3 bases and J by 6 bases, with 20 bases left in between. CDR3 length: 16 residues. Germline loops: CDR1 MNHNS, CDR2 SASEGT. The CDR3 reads CASSDWRPWRGNGYTF. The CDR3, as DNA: TGTGCCAGCAGTGATTGGCGGCCCTGGAGGGGCAATGGCTACACCTTC.

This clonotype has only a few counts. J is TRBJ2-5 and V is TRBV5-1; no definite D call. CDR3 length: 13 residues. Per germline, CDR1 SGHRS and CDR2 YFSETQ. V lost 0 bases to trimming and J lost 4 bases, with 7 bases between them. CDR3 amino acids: CASSLGTLETQYF. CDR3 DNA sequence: TGCGCCAGCAGCTTGGGGACGTTAGAGACCCAGTACTTC.

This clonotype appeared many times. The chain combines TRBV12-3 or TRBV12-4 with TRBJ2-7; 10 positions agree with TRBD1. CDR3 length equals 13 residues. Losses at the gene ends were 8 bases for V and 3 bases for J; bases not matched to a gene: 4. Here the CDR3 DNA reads TGTGCCAGCTCGGGACAGGGGTACTACGAGCAGTACTTC. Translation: CASSGQGYYEQYF.

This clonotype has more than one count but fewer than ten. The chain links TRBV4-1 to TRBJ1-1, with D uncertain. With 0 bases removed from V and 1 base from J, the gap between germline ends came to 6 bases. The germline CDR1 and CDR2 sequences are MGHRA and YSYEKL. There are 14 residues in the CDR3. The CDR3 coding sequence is TGCGCCAGCAGCCAAGACGTTTCGAACACTGAAGCTTTCTTT. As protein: CASSQDVSNTEAFF.

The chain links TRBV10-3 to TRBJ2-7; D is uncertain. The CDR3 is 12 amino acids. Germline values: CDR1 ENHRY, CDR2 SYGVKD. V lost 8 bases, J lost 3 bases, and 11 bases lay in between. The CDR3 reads CAISTSNYEQYF. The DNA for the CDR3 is TGTGCCATCTCCACCTCGAACTACGAGCAGTACTTC.

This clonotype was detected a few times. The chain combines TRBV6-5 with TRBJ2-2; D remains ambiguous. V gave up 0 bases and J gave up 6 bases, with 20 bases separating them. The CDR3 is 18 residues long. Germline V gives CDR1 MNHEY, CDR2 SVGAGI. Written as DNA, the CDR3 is TGTGCCAGCAGTTACTCGCTACGCACGTTGGAGTTCTCCGGGGAGCTGTTTTTT. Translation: CASSYSLRTLEFSGELFF.

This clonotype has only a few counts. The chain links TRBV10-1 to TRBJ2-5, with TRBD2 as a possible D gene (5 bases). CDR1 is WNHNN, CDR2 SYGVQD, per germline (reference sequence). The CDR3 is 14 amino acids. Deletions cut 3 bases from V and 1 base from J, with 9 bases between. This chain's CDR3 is CASSDTRLQETQYF. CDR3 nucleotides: TGCGCCAGCAGTGATACTAGACTCCAAGAGACCCAGTACTTC.

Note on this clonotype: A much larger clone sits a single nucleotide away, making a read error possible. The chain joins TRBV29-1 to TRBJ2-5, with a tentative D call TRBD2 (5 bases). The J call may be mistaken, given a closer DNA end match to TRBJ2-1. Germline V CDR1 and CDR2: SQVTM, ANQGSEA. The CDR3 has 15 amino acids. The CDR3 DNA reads TGCAGCGCCGAAGCGGTCCGGCCGTACCAAGAGACCCAGTTCTTC. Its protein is CSAEAVRPYQETQFF.

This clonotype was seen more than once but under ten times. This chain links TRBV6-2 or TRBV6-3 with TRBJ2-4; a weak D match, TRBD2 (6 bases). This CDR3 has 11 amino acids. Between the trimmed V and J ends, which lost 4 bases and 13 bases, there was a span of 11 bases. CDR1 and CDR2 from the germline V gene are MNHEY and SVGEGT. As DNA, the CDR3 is TGTGCCAGCAGTTTCCCGGGAGAGCAGTACTTC. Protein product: CASSFPGEQYF.

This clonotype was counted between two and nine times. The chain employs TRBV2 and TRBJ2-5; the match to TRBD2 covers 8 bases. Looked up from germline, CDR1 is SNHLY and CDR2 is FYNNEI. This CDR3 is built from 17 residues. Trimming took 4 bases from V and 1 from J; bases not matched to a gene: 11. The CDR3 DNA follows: TGTGCCAGCAGTGCGGGACTAGGGATTGGCCTCCAAGAGACCCAGTACTTC. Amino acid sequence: CASSAGLGIGLQETQYF.

CDR3 protein: CASSLGGMVGSNQPQHF. CDR3 in DNA: TGTGCCAGCAGTTTAGGGGGGATGGTCGGTAGCAATCAGCCCCAGCATTTT. The chain uses TRBV28 and TRBJ1-5; D is perhaps TRBD1 (5 bases). V was pared by 2 bases and J by 0 bases, with 14 bases between. Germline values: CDR1 MDHEN, CDR2 SYDVKM. The CDR3 totals 17 residues.

For the CDR3, the DNA is TGTGCCAGCAGCTTAAAGTTCCAGGGCGAGTTTAGCAATCAGCCCCAGCATTTT. It is translated as CASSLKFQGEFSNQPQHF. The chain recombines TRBV4-2 with TRBJ1-5; D might be TRBD1 (5 bases). Deletions cut 5 bases from V and 0 bases from J, with 20 bases between. Germline-derived CDR1 and CDR2 are LGHNA and YNFKEQ. The CDR3 is 18 residues long.

The CDR3 spells CASSSLGTSATYEQYF. CDR3 sequence (DNA): TGTGCCAGCAGCTCCCTCGGGACTAGCGCTACCTACGAGCAGTACTTC. The rearrangement joins TRBV7-9 to TRBJ2-7, with 10 bases lining up with TRBD2. CDR1 and CDR2 (germline): SEHNR, FQNEAQ (reference sequence). With V trimmed by 4 bases and J by 2 bases, 8 bases remained unmatched. CDR3 length: 16 residues.

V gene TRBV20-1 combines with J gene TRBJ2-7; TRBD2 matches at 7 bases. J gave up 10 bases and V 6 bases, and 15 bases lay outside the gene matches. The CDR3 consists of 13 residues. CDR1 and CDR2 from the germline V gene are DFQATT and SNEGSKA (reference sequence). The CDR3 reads CSANQRGRGSQYF. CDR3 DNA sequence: TGCAGTGCAAATCAGCGGGGTCGCGGGTCCCAGTACTTC.

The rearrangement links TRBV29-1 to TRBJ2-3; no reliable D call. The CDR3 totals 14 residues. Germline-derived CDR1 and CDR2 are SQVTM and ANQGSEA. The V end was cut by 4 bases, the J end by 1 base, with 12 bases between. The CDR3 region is CSVGRSPRTDTQYF. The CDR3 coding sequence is TGCAGCGTTGGGCGAAGTCCCCGCACAGATACGCAGTATTTT.